This T cell receptor beta chain was recovered during a study of OX40 agonist ivuxolimab in advanced cancers. A note on this clone: Antigen specificity is unknown.

The study's findings and limits: Averaging showed that CD8+ T cells had more expanded clones than CD4+ did. Certain nonresponders additionally had low normalized T-cell clonal expansion. Clonal expansion from baseline to week 6 occurred in both CD4+ and CD8+ T cells.

The V gene end was trimmed by 6 bases and the J gene end by 10 bases; junction bases not matched to a gene: 4. CDR3 size: 12 residues. Germline assignment: CDR1 MRHNA and CDR2 SNTAGT. Sequencing was performed with immunoSEQ multiplex PCR; in TCRdb, only in-frame clones are kept and a portion is missing. The data show 30,000 to 40,000 clones, approximately 82% seen once. The source material was CD4+ or CD8+ T cells sorted from blood, sampled in a trial of the OX40 agonist ivuxolimab. The chain recombines TRBV6-4 with TRBJ1-4; TRBD1 matches at 8 bases. The sequence was obtained from an adult with an advanced solid tumor such as melanoma, head and neck, liver or kidney cancer. The CDR3 DNA sequence: TGTGCCAGCAGGGACAGGGCGGGAAAACTGTTTTTT. Translated: CASRDRAGKLFF.